A single sample is the source of the 6 T cell receptor beta chains below, sequenced in a study of CD4 and CD8 cells across lung adenocarcinoma regions. TCRdb called the PCR reads again in MiXCR, with one record for every CDR3 protein. The table includes 5,500 to 7,000 distinct CDR3 sequences, 40% to 60% detected once. What was sequenced was CD8+ T cells from the margin of a lung tumor. The receptors derive from a male donor with lung adenocarcinoma. The CD4 and CD8 labels of this study may be unreliable.

This clonotype was seen only a few times. The chain employs TRBV7-2 and TRBJ1-2; 10 nucleotides agree with TRBD1. J gave up 1 base and V 1 base, and 3 bases lay outside the gene matches. The CDR3 spans 16 residues. Per germline, CDR1 SGHTA and CDR2 FQGNSA. The CDR3 reads CASSLGGQGINYGYTF. DNA of the CDR3: TGTGCCAGCAGCTTAGGGGGACAGGGGATTAACTATGGCTACACCTTC.

The chain has TRBV6-1 and TRBJ2-2; no clear D gene. V lost 2 bases to trimming and J lost 7 bases, with 14 bases between them. The V gene's germline CDR1 is MNHNS and CDR2 SASEGT. The CDR3 loop spans 15 amino acids. CDR3 nucleotides: TGTGCCAGCAGTGAATGGCAAACGCCCGGCGGGGAGCTGTTTTTT. This translates into CASSEWQTPGGELFF.

V is TRBV10-3 and J is TRBJ2-1; 9 positions agree with TRBD1. The V segment lost 6 bases and the J segment 5 bases; nucleotides outside the gene matches: 2. Looked up from germline, CDR1 is ENHRY and CDR2 is SYGVKD. CDR3 size: 13 residues. The CDR3 loop is CAISRDRDNEQFF. DNA of the CDR3: TGTGCCATCAGCCGGGACAGGGACAATGAGCAGTTCTTC.

V usage is TRBV6-4 and J usage is TRBJ2-6; either TRBD1 or TRBD2 may supply D (6 bases each). CDR1 is MRHNA, CDR2 SNTAGT, per germline. The CDR3 is 15 amino acids. Trimming left V 6 bases short and J 4 bases short, with 13 bases between. Here the CDR3 reads CASRRGGPGANVLTF. CDR3 sequence (DNA): TGTGCCAGCAGGCGTGGGGGGCCAGGGGCCAACGTCCTGACTTTC.

This clonotype was picked up many times. The chain joins TRBV5-1 to TRBJ2-1; a weak D match, TRBD2 (6 bases). CDR3 length: 15 amino acids. V shed 3 bases and J shed 5 bases, with 15 bases lying between them. Germline V CDR1 and CDR2: SGHRS, YFSETQ. The CDR3 spells CASSWSGGVDNEQFF. In DNA form, the CDR3 reads TGCGCCAGCAGCTGGTCGGGCGGGGTCGACAATGAGCAGTTCTTC.

This clonotype was seen at least ten times. V gene TRBV27 combines with J gene TRBJ2-5, with a possible D match to TRBD2 (6 bases). Germline lookup yields CDR1 MNHEY and CDR2 SMNVEV (reference sequence). This CDR3 is 18 amino acids long. The V gene lost 3 bases and the J gene lost 0 bases, with 20 bases spanning the gap. The CDR3 protein is CASSLRGGGVTYQETQYF. Here the CDR3 DNA reads TGTGCCAGCAGTTTGCGGGGTGGAGGGGTTACGTACCAAGAGACCCAGTACTTC.